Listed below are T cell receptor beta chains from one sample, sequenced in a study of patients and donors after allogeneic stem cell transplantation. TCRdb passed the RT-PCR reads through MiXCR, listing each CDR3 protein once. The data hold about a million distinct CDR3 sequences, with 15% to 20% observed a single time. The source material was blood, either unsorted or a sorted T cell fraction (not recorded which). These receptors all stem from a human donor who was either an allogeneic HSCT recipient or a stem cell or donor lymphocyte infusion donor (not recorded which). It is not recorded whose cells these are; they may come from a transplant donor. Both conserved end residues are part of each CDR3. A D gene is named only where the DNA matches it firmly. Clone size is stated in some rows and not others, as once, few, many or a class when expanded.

CDR3 protein: CASSYYSYEQYF
CDR3 DNA: TGTGCCAGCAGCTACTACTCCTACGAGCAGTACTTC
D gene: -
V gene: TRBV7-2
J gene: TRBJ2-7
clone size: many

CDR3 protein: CSAPGGSPYEQYF
CDR3 DNA: TGCAGCGCCCCAGGGGGGAGTCCCTACGAGCAGTACTTC
D gene: -
V gene: TRBV29-1
J gene: TRBJ2-7
clone size: -

CDR3 protein: CASRPRWGDILAGELFF
CDR3 DNA: TGTGCCAGCCGCCCCCGATGGGGAGATATTTTGGCCGGGGAGCTGTTTTTT
D gene: -
V gene: TRBV27
J gene: TRBJ2-2
clone size: -

CDR3 protein: CASSYSNQRGVQETQYF
CDR3 DNA: TGTGCCAGCAGTTACTCGAATCAGCGGGGGGTGCAAGAGACCCAGTACTTC
D gene: TRBD2
V gene: TRBV6-2/TRBV6-3
J gene: TRBJ2-5
clone size: few

CDR3 protein: CASKRDSLNTEAFF
CDR3 DNA: TGTGCCAGCAAAAGGGACAGCCTGAACACTGAAGCTTTCTTT
D gene: TRBD1
V gene: TRBV12-3/TRBV12-4
J gene: TRBJ1-1
clone size: -

CDR3 protein: CSATRPSGGRPPDTQYF
CDR3 DNA: TGCAGTGCTACCCGCCCTAGCGGGGGCCGACCACCAGATACGCAGTATTTT
D gene: TRBD2
V gene: TRBV20-1
J gene: TRBJ2-3
clone size: few

CDR3 protein: CATSESGTRKNTGELFF
CDR3 DNA: TGTGCCACCAGTGAATCCGGGACGAGGAAGAACACCGGGGAGCTGTTTTTT
D gene: -
V gene: TRBV24-1
J gene: TRBJ2-2
clone size: few

CDR3 protein: CASSFWGASGTDTQYF
CDR3 DNA: TGTGCCAGCAGTTTTTGGGGGGCTAGCGGGACAGATACGCAGTATTTT
D gene: TRBD2
V gene: TRBV12-3/TRBV12-4
J gene: TRBJ2-3
clone size: many

CDR3 protein: CATSGTSGWADTQYF
CDR3 DNA: TGTGCCACCAGTGGGACTAGCGGGTGGGCAGATACGCAGTATTTT
D gene: TRBD2
V gene: TRBV24-1
J gene: TRBJ2-3
clone size: -

CDR3 protein: CASSWFPRAGTDTQYF
CDR3 DNA: TGTGCCAGCAGCTGGTTTCCCAGGGCTGGGACAGATACGCAGTATTTT
D gene: -
V gene: TRBV7-2
J gene: TRBJ2-3
clone size: few

CDR3 protein: CATSAPLGGGSYEQYF
CDR3 DNA: TGTGCCACCAGTGCTCCCCTCGGAGGGGGCTCCTACGAGCAGTACTTC
D gene: -
V gene: TRBV24-1
J gene: TRBJ2-7
clone size: few

CDR3 protein: CASSLVPGTGFFVGEQYF
CDR3 DNA: TGTGCCAGCAGCTTAGTTCCCGGGACAGGGTTTTTTGTGGGGGAGCAGTACTTC
D gene: TRBD1
V gene: TRBV5-6
J gene: TRBJ2-7
clone size: few

CDR3 protein: CAISEFGGLPGNTIYF
CDR3 DNA: TGTGCCATCAGTGAGTTCGGAGGCCTACCTGGAAACACCATATATTTT
D gene: -
V gene: TRBV10-3
J gene: TRBJ1-3
clone size: -

CDR3 protein: CASSLQGVHTQYF
CDR3 DNA: TGTGCCAGCAGTTTGCAGGGAGTACATACGCAGTATTTT
D gene: -
V gene: TRBV27
J gene: TRBJ2-3
clone size: -

CDR3 protein: CASSAKTGPLTQYF
CDR3 DNA: TGTGCCAGCAGCGCCAAGACAGGCCCGTTGACCCAGTACTTC
D gene: -
V gene: TRBV7-9
J gene: TRBJ2-5
clone size: few

CDR3 protein: CSARERNLNYNEQFF
CDR3 DNA: TGCAGTGCTAGAGAGCGGAACTTAAACTACAATGAGCAGTTCTTC
D gene: -
V gene: TRBV20-1
J gene: TRBJ2-1
clone size: few

CDR3 protein: CASSLQTGPYEQYF
CDR3 DNA: TGTGCCAGCAGCTTACAAACGGGGCCCTACGAGCAGTACTTC
D gene: -
V gene: TRBV7-3
J gene: TRBJ2-7
clone size: few

CDR3 protein: CASSFKTRGATLLYGYTF
CDR3 DNA: TGTGCCAGCAGTTTTAAGACCCGGGGGGCGACTCTGTTGTATGGCTACACCTTC
D gene: -
V gene: TRBV12-3/TRBV12-4
J gene: TRBJ1-2
clone size: -

CDR3 protein: CASNGDVGYGYTF
CDR3 DNA: TGTGCCAGCAACGGTGACGTAGGATATGGCTACACCTTC
D gene: -
V gene: TRBV2
J gene: TRBJ1-2
clone size: -

CDR3 protein: CASSPVTGRGYEQYF
CDR3 DNA: TGTGCCAGCAGCCCAGTGACAGGCCGAGGCTACGAGCAGTACTTC
D gene: -
V gene: TRBV28
J gene: TRBJ2-7
clone size: few

CDR3 protein: CASSGDNYGYTF
CDR3 DNA: TGTGCCAGCAGCGGTGACAACTATGGCTACACCTTC
D gene: -
V gene: TRBV9
J gene: TRBJ1-2
clone size: few

CDR3 protein: CASSQVHGGDTEAFF
CDR3 DNA: TGTGCCAGCAGCCAAGTTCACGGGGGAGACACTGAAGCTTTCTTT
D gene: -
V gene: TRBV14
J gene: TRBJ1-1
clone size: few

CDR3 protein: CASSRGSAAEAFF
CDR3 DNA: TGTGCCAGCAGCCGGGGGAGTGCGGCTGAAGCTTTCTTT
D gene: -
V gene: TRBV6-1
J gene: TRBJ1-1
clone size: few

CDR3 protein: CASSLRSQGILYNEQFF
CDR3 DNA: TGCGCCAGCAGTCTACGGTCTCAGGGGATTTTGTACAATGAGCAGTTCTTC
D gene: -
V gene: TRBV5-1
J gene: TRBJ2-1
clone size: -

CDR3 protein: CASGDRGGYTF
CDR3 DNA: TGTGCCAGCGGGGACAGGGGCGGCTACACCTTC
D gene: TRBD1
V gene: TRBV25-1
J gene: TRBJ1-2
clone size: -

CDR3 protein: CASGGAPGELFF
CDR3 DNA: TGTGCCAGTGGGGGCGCACCCGGGGAGCTGTTTTTT
D gene: -
V gene: TRBV12-3/TRBV12-4
J gene: TRBJ2-2
clone size: few

CDR3 protein: CASSVAEYNEQFF
CDR3 DNA: TGTGCCAGCAGCGTAGCAGAGTACAATGAGCAGTTCTTC
D gene: -
V gene: TRBV9
J gene: TRBJ2-1
clone size: -

CDR3 protein: CASSAPGEGTGELFF
CDR3 DNA: TGTGCCAGCAGCGCCCCGGGGGAAGGGACCGGGGAGCTGTTTTTT
D gene: -
V gene: TRBV7-3
J gene: TRBJ2-2
clone size: few

CDR3 protein: CASSSWDREDGYTF
CDR3 DNA: TGTGCCAGCAGCTCCTGGGACCGTGAGGATGGCTACACCTTC
D gene: -
V gene: TRBV21-1
J gene: TRBJ1-2
clone size: -

CDR3 protein: CASSHFTMVKPSTDTQYF
CDR3 DNA: TGCGCCAGCAGCCACTTCACCATGGTAAAACCCTCCACAGATACGCAGTATTTT
D gene: -
V gene: TRBV4-3
J gene: TRBJ2-3
clone size: few

CDR3 protein: CASSYSTQYF
CDR3 DNA: TGTGCCAGCAGTTACTCTACGCAGTATTTT
D gene: -
V gene: TRBV6-6
J gene: TRBJ2-3
clone size: few

CDR3 protein: CSARPHSGRPLAPYNEQFF
CDR3 DNA: TGCAGTGCTAGACCCCATAGCGGGAGGCCCTTAGCACCCTACAATGAGCAGTTCTTC
D gene: TRBD2
V gene: TRBV20-1
J gene: TRBJ2-1
clone size: -

CDR3 protein: CAWSGVAGQSGELFF
CDR3 DNA: TGTGCCTGGAGTGGGGTGGCAGGGCAGAGCGGGGAGCTGTTTTTT
D gene: -
V gene: TRBV30
J gene: TRBJ2-2
clone size: -

CDR3 protein: CASSQLALRDSVNYGYTF
CDR3 DNA: TGTGCCAGCAGCCAACTAGCCCTCCGGGACAGCGTCAACTATGGCTACACCTTC
D gene: TRBD1
V gene: TRBV3-1
J gene: TRBJ1-2
clone size: -

CDR3 protein: CASSPVGLARTGELFF
CDR3 DNA: TGTGCCAGCAGCCCGGTCGGACTAGCGCGGACCGGGGAGCTGTTTTTT
D gene: TRBD2
V gene: TRBV7-2
J gene: TRBJ2-2
clone size: few

CDR3 protein: CSVALAGRRAGELFF
CDR3 DNA: -
D gene: -
V gene: TRBV29-1
J gene: TRBJ2-2
clone size: few

CDR3 protein: CATSESDRGAWDTQYF
CDR3 DNA: TGTGCCACCAGTGAATCCGACAGGGGGGCATGGGATACGCAGTATTTT
D gene: TRBD1
V gene: TRBV24-1
J gene: TRBJ2-3
clone size: few

CDR3 protein: CASSLATGKGTEAFF
CDR3 DNA: TGTGCCAGCAGTTTAGCAACAGGGAAGGGGACTGAAGCTTTCTTT
D gene: -
V gene: TRBV12-3/TRBV12-4
J gene: TRBJ1-1
clone size: many

CDR3 protein: CASSLAGTGVIRTQYF
CDR3 DNA: TGTGCCAGCAGTTTAGCCGGGACAGGGGTTATAAGGACGCAGTATTTT
D gene: TRBD1
V gene: TRBV28
J gene: TRBJ2-3
clone size: few

CDR3 protein: CASTYVGINEQFF
CDR3 DNA: TGTGCCAGCACCTACGTTGGGATCAATGAGCAGTTCTTC
D gene: -
V gene: TRBV7-8
J gene: TRBJ2-1
clone size: few

CDR3 protein: CASSFGSNEQFF
CDR3 DNA: TGTGCCAGCAGTTTTGGGAGCAATGAGCAGTTCTTC
D gene: -
V gene: TRBV12-3/TRBV12-4
J gene: TRBJ2-1
clone size: -

CDR3 protein: CSVEANTGELFF
CDR3 DNA: TGCAGCGTTGAGGCAAACACCGGGGAGCTGTTTTTT
D gene: -
V gene: TRBV29-1
J gene: TRBJ2-2
clone size: -

CDR3 protein: CASSPLGQGVYEQYF
CDR3 DNA: TGCGCCAGCAGCCCCCTCGGGCAGGGAGTCTACGAGCAGTACTTC
D gene: -
V gene: TRBV4-1
J gene: TRBJ2-7
clone size: once

CDR3 protein: CAITPGLAGEGEQFF
CDR3 DNA: TGTGCCATCACCCCGGGACTAGCGGGAGAAGGGGAGCAGTTCTTC
D gene: TRBD2
V gene: TRBV10-3
J gene: TRBJ2-1
clone size: -

CDR3 protein: CASSQRQSEQFF
CDR3 DNA: TGTGCCAGCAGCCAACGTCAGAGTGAGCAGTTCTTC
D gene: -
V gene: TRBV7-3
J gene: TRBJ2-1
clone size: -

CDR3 protein: CASSLEGLNSNQPQHF
CDR3 DNA: TGCGCCAGCAGCTTGGAGGGATTAAATAGCAATCAGCCCCAGCATTTT
D gene: -
V gene: TRBV5-1
J gene: TRBJ1-5
clone size: -

CDR3 protein: CATSRDTSRTQYF
CDR3 DNA: TGTGCCACCAGCAGGGATACTAGCCGGACCCAGTACTTC
D gene: -
V gene: TRBV15
J gene: TRBJ2-5
clone size: many

CDR3 protein: CASSYGQGRGELFF
CDR3 DNA: TGTGCCAGCAGTTACGGGCAGGGGAGAGGGGAGCTGTTTTTT
D gene: -
V gene: TRBV6-5
J gene: TRBJ2-2
clone size: -

CDR3 protein: CASTLDVRGPRELFF
CDR3 DNA: TGTGCCAGCACCCTGGATGTGCGGGGGCCGCGGGAGCTGTTTTTT
D gene: -
V gene: TRBV9
J gene: TRBJ2-2
clone size: -

CDR3 protein: CATSRDEGASSLTF
CDR3 DNA: TGTGCCACCAGCAGAGATGAGGGGGCGTCTTCCCTCACCTTC
D gene: TRBD1
V gene: TRBV15
J gene: TRBJ1-2
clone size: -

CDR3 protein: CASSPLQVYGYTF
CDR3 DNA: TGTGCCAGCTCACCGCTACAGGTATATGGCTACACCTTC
D gene: -
V gene: TRBV18
J gene: TRBJ1-2
clone size: -

CDR3 protein: CASSSYGGAEGYTF
CDR3 DNA: TGTGCCAGCAGTTCCTACGGGGGGGCAGAGGGCTACACCTTC
D gene: -
V gene: TRBV6-5
J gene: TRBJ1-2
clone size: -

CDR3 protein: CASSIGQVIVGPQYF
CDR3 DNA: TGTGCCAGTAGTATCGGGCAGGTTATTGTCGGTCCGCAGTATTTT
D gene: -
V gene: TRBV19
J gene: TRBJ2-3
clone size: -

CDR3 protein: CASRGIGQTSGANVLTF
CDR3 DNA: TGTGCCAGCAGGGGTATTGGACAGACCTCTGGGGCCAACGTCCTGACTTTC
D gene: -
V gene: TRBV12-3/TRBV12-4
J gene: TRBJ2-6
clone size: -

CDR3 protein: CASTSGDSPIKRTF
CDR3 DNA: TGTGCCAGCACGAGTGGGGACAGCCCGATCAAACGGACCTTC
D gene: TRBD1
V gene: TRBV9
J gene: TRBJ1-2
clone size: few

CDR3 protein: CASGYSPGFMNTEAFF
CDR3 DNA: TGTGCCAGCGGTTATTCCCCAGGGTTCATGAACACTGAAGCTTTCTTT
D gene: -
V gene: TRBV6-5
J gene: TRBJ1-1
clone size: -

CDR3 protein: CASRRTEISGNTIYF
CDR3 DNA: TGTGCCAGCAGAAGGACGGAGATCTCTGGAAACACCATATATTTT
D gene: -
V gene: TRBV12-3/TRBV12-4
J gene: TRBJ1-3
clone size: few

CDR3 protein: CASSLFRAPEAFF
CDR3 DNA: TGTGCCAGCAGCTTATTCAGGGCTCCTGAAGCTTTCTTT
D gene: -
V gene: TRBV5-6
J gene: TRBJ1-1
clone size: few

CDR3 protein: CASSSTTDPYGYTF
CDR3 DNA: TGTGCCAGCAGCAGCACGACCGATCCTTATGGCTACACCTTC
D gene: -
V gene: TRBV13
J gene: TRBJ1-2
clone size: -

CDR3 protein: CASSLDRGGRRNTQYF
CDR3 DNA: TGTGCCAGCAGCTTAGATCGGGGGGGCCGTAGGAATACGCAGTATTTT
D gene: TRBD2
V gene: TRBV7-9
J gene: TRBJ2-3
clone size: -